This entry lists 6 T cell receptor beta chains sequenced from one sample in a study of blood T cell repertoires in COVID-19. Profiling relied on immunoSEQ multiplex PCR, and the TCRdb table lists in-frame clones only, not all of them. The sample shows roughly 160,000 clones, more than 75% of them seen only once. Sequenced sample: peripheral blood. These receptors all stem from a woman older than 75 with COVID-19, enrolled during active disease.

The J gene is TRBJ1-5, the V gene TRBV6-5, with 8 bases lining up with TRBD1. Germline V lookup: CDR1 MNHEY, CDR2 SVGAGI. The CDR3 consists of 12 residues. V lost 6 bases to trimming and J lost 5 bases; unmatched junction nucleotides: 0. DNA for the CDR3: TGTGCCAGCAGACAGGGGGATCAGCCCCAGCATTTT. It codes for CASRQGDQPQHF.

This sequence joins TRBV7-2 and TRBJ2-7, with D uncertain. This CDR3 is built from 14 residues. The germline V gene encodes CDR1 SGHTA and CDR2 FQGNSA. The V and J ends lost 8 bases and 6 bases respectively, with 20 bases between them. The CDR3 DNA is TGTGCCAGCGAGTTCGGTGTACTTAAGTCCGAGCAGTACTTC. It yields the protein CASEFGVLKSEQYF.

The chain links TRBV7-2 to TRBJ1-5, with TRBD1 identical over 9 bases. The germline V gene has CDR1 SGHTA and CDR2 FQGNSA. Unmatched junction bases numbered 5, after V lost 5 bases and J lost 6 bases. CDR3 size: 14 residues. The CDR3 reads CASSLQGAPQPQHF. Written as DNA, the CDR3 is TGTGCCAGCAGCCTACAGGGGGCTCCTCAGCCCCAGCATTTT.

This chain connects TRBV9 to TRBJ2-7; 10 bases agree with TRBD1. Unmatched junction bases numbered 5, after V lost 0 bases and J lost 5 bases. CDR1 and CDR2 (germline): SGDLS, YYNGEE. The CDR3 is made up of 15 amino acids. CDR3 coding DNA: TGTGCCAGCAGCGTAGAGGGACAGGGGAGGAACGAGCAGTACTTC. Its translation is CASSVEGQGRNEQYF.

This chain joins TRBV19 and TRBJ2-1; 8 bases are shared with TRBD2. After removal of 2 bases from V and 6 bases from J, the junction contained 9 bases not matched to a gene. Germline V gene lookup returns CDR1 LNHDA and CDR2 SQIVND (reference sequence). The CDR3 runs to 16 residues. The CDR3 reads CASSIHSSGYPNEQFF. DNA of the CDR3: TGTGCCAGTAGTATACATTCTAGCGGGTACCCCAATGAGCAGTTCTTC.

This clone is a singleton in its sample. The chain employs TRBV6-5 and TRBJ1-1, with 9 positions matching TRBD1. V lost 1 base and J lost 5; bases outside the gene matches: 5. Germline V lookup: CDR1 MNHEY, CDR2 SVGAGI. The CDR3 extends over 15 amino acids. The CDR3, as DNA: TGTGCCAGCAGTTACTTAGGGACAGGGAGAACTGAAGCTTTCTTT. Its translation is CASSYLGTGRTEAFF.